Below are 28 T cell receptor beta chains sequenced from a single sample in a study of cytomegalovirus exposure and HLA in healthy donors. This PCR relied on a set of 60 Vbeta primers and 13 Jbeta primers. Profiled with immunoSEQ multiplex PCR; TCRdb holds only in-frame clones, not every one. The table lists approximately 280,000 clones, roughly 90% of them singletons. Input material: PBMCs. These receptors all come from a woman between 18 and 29 years old in good health and CMV-seronegative.

V and J are TRBV5-6 and TRBJ1-1; D gene ambiguous. Looked up from germline, CDR1 is SGHDT and CDR2 is YYEEEE. CDR3 length equals 12 residues. V gave up 4 bases and J gave up 5 bases, with 9 bases separating them. The CDR3 DNA sequence: TGTGCCAGCAGCCCAGGCCGGACTGAAGCTTTCTTT. It is translated as CASSPGRTEAFF.

The CDR3 spells CASSYRISYNEQFF. Here the CDR3 DNA reads TGTGCCAGTAGTTACAGAATCTCCTACAATGAGCAGTTCTTC. The genes are TRBV19 and TRBJ2-1, with D uncertain. Germline V lookup: CDR1 LNHDA, CDR2 SQIVND (reference sequence). Trimming left V 5 bases short and J 0 bases short, with 8 bases between. The CDR3 sequence is 14 residues long.

The V gene is TRBV10-3, the J gene TRBJ1-2; D not resolved. Germline CDR1 and CDR2: ENHRY and SYGVKD. This CDR3 is 17 amino acids long. Trimming pared 1 base from V and 5 bases from J, leaving 20 bases between. CDR3 DNA sequence: TGTGCCATCAGTGAGTTTTCGGCCGGCAGAAGAGGTTATGGCTACACCTTC. Its protein is CAISEFSAGRRGYGYTF.

The chain uses TRBV7-8 and TRBJ1-4; the match to TRBD1 covers 9 bases. The ends lost 0 bases at V and 8 bases at J; junction bases unmatched: 7. CDR1 is SGHVS and CDR2 is FQNEAQ in the germline V gene. This CDR3 is built from 16 residues. The CDR3 here is CASSLAGTGRWEKLFF. DNA for the CDR3: TGTGCCAGCAGCTTAGCTGGGACAGGGAGGTGGGAAAAACTGTTTTTT. Based on the CDR3 plus reference TRBV7-8 and TRBJ1-4, the full variable domain is GAGVSQSPRYKVAKRGQDVALRCDPISGHVSLFWYQQALGQGPEFLTYFQNEAQLDKSGLPSDRFFAERPEGSVSTLKIQRTQQEDSAVYLCASSLAGTGRWEKLFFGSGTQLSVL.

Only one count was recorded for this clone. The chain is built from TRBV6-5 and TRBJ2-7; 7 nucleotides match TRBD1. This CDR3 is 15 amino acids long. V dropped 5 bases and J dropped 0; count of bases not matched to a gene: 7. The germline V gene encodes CDR1 MNHEY and CDR2 SVGAGI. In DNA, the CDR3 is TGTGCCAGCAGTATCGCCGGGACAGTCTCCTACGAGCAGTACTTC. This gives the protein CASSIAGTVSYEQYF.

The CDR3 spells CASSPAGQEQYF. DNA of the CDR3: TGCGCCAGCAGCCCTGCAGGTCAAGAGCAGTACTTC. The rearrangement links TRBV5-1 to TRBJ2-7, with D hard to call. Germline CDR1 SGHRS, CDR2 YFSETQ. The V end was cut by 4 bases, the J end by 7 bases, with 12 bases between. The CDR3 totals 12 residues.

This clone appeared once. The rearrangement uses TRBV18 and TRBJ2-5; D is uncertain. The DNA end lines up better with TRBJ2-7; the J call may be wrong. CDR1 is KGHSH, CDR2 LQKENI, per germline. This CDR3 spans 13 amino acids. DNA of the CDR3: TGTGCCAGCTCACCAGGGCAACCATACGAGCAGTACTTC. It yields the protein CASSPGQPYEQYF.

This chain connects TRBV11-2 to TRBJ2-5, with 8 bases lining up with TRBD2. After removal of 1 base from V and 5 bases from J, the junction contained 15 bases not matched to a gene. The CDR3 sequence is 18 residues long. Germline CDR1 reads SGHAT; CDR2 reads FQNNGV. The CDR3 protein is CASSLGRASGGLGETQYF. In DNA form, the CDR3 reads TGTGCCAGCAGCTTAGGAAGGGCCAGCGGGGGCCTCGGGGAGACCCAGTACTTC.

This clone was recorded only once. The chain uses TRBV18 and TRBJ2-6; the D gene is possibly TRBD1 (6 bases). The CDR3 totals 17 residues. V lost 6 bases and J lost 0, with 15 bases in between. Germline CDR1 reads KGHSH; CDR2 reads LQKENI. CDR3 residues: CASSQGQFLSGANVLTF. CDR3 nucleotides: TGTGCCAGCTCCCAGGGACAATTTCTCTCTGGGGCCAACGTCCTGACTTTC.

This sequence joins TRBV7-6 and TRBJ2-6; D is unresolved. V was clipped by 7 bases and J by 1 base, with 11 bases between them. Germline lookup yields CDR1 SGHVS and CDR2 FNYEAQ. This CDR3 spans 15 amino acids. CDR3 DNA sequence: TGTGCCAGCACCCCCACCCGGTCTGGGGCCAACGTCCTGACTTTC. Amino acid sequence: CASTPTRSGANVLTF.

V is TRBV27 and J is TRBJ2-7, with a possible D match to TRBD1 (5 bases). Trimming took 4 bases from V and 4 from J, leaving 17 bases between them. CDR3 length: 15 residues. Germline V gene sequence: CDR1 MNHEY, CDR2 SMNVEV (reference sequence). The CDR3 here is CASSSPTARLYEQYF. The CDR3 bases are TGTGCCAGCAGTTCACCGACAGCCAGACTTTACGAGCAGTACTTC.

The V call is TRBV7-9, the J call TRBJ2-2; 7 nucleotides match TRBD2. Germline V gives CDR1 SEHNR, CDR2 FQNEAQ (reference sequence). This CDR3 is built from 15 residues. Trimming took 2 bases from V and 4 from J; bases not matched to a gene: 4. The CDR3: CASSLSGGGTGELFF. The CDR3 DNA is TGTGCCAGCAGCTTATCGGGCGGGGGCACCGGGGAGCTGTTTTTT.

The chain is built from TRBV2 and TRBJ1-1, with 7 nucleotides matching TRBD1. Unmatched junction bases numbered 4, after V lost 7 bases and J lost 2 bases. This CDR3 is built from 13 residues. Germline assignment: CDR1 SNHLY and CDR2 FYNNEI. In DNA form, the CDR3 reads TGTGCCAGCACCGGGGACAGTAACACTGAAGCTTTCTTT. The encoded protein is CASTGDSNTEAFF.

This sequence joins TRBV5-1 and TRBJ2-4, with 7 bases matching TRBD2. Germline-derived CDR1 and CDR2 are SGHRS and YFSETQ. V shed 0 bases, J shed 1 base, and the junction held 1 base outside the gene matches. The CDR3 has 15 amino acids. In DNA form, the CDR3 reads TGCGCCAGCAGCTTGGCCGGGGGGGCCAAAAACATTCAGTACTTC. Its translation: CASSLAGGAKNIQYF.

The V gene is TRBV6-1, the J gene TRBJ2-5, with D possibly TRBD2 on 6 matching bases. The J call may not be correct, given that the DNA end is closer to TRBJ2-7. The CDR3 is 13 residues long. CDR1 and CDR2 (germline): MNHNS, SASEGT. This CDR3 is CAIPGGAPYEQYF. CDR3 nucleotide sequence: TGTGCCATCCCTGGCGGGGCCCCCTACGAGCAGTACTTC.

V gene TRBV10-1 combines with J gene TRBJ1-4; D gene uncertain. Germline values: CDR1 WNHNN, CDR2 SYGVQD (reference sequence). V lost 2 bases, J lost 7 bases, and 11 bases lay in between. The CDR3 has 14 residues. CDR3 DNA sequence: TGCGCCAGCAGTGAGGGAGAGGTAAGTGAAAAACTGTTTTTT. This gives the protein CASSEGEVSEKLFF.

In this sample, this clone turned up a few times. The CDR3 DNA follows: TGCAGCGTAAGGGACAGCTATGGCTACACCTTC. Residues: CSVRDSYGYTF. The chain carries TRBV29-1 and TRBJ1-2, with 7 nucleotides matching TRBD1. V lost 6 bases to trimming and J lost 4 bases; unmatched junction nucleotides: 2. The CDR3 has 11 residues. Germline loops: CDR1 SQVTM, CDR2 ANQGSEA.

The rearrangement joins TRBV2 to TRBJ2-3, with D possibly being TRBD1 (5 bases). Germline CDR1 and CDR2: SNHLY and FYNNEI. Trimming shortened V by 4 bases and J by 5 bases, and 7 bases separated the two germline ends. This CDR3 spans 12 amino acids. The CDR3, as DNA: TGTGCCAGCAGTGTAGGGGAAGATACGCAGTATTTT. It translates to CASSVGEDTQYF. Full variable domain (outside the CDR3, taken from reference TRBV2 and TRBJ2-3): EPEVTQTPSHQVTQMGQEVILRCVPISNHLYFYWYRQILGQKVEFLVSFYNNEISEKSEIFDDQFSVERPDGSNFTLKIRSTKLEDSAMYFCASSVGEDTQYFGPGTRLTVL.

The genes are TRBV4-2 and TRBJ2-5, with 11 bases identical to TRBD2. The J call may not be correct, given that the DNA end is closer to TRBJ2-7. The germline CDR1 and CDR2 sequences are LGHNA and YNFKEQ. The CDR3 spans 18 residues. Written as DNA, the CDR3 is TGTGCCAGCAGCCAAGTTGCCACTAGCGGGGGCCTCTCCTACGAGCAGTACTTC. Its translation: CASSQVATSGGLSYEQYF.

CDR3 sequence reads: CASRRSVIYGYTF. DNA of the CDR3: TGTGCCAGCAGACGCTCAGTGATCTATGGCTACACCTTC. The gene calls are TRBV11-2 and TRBJ1-2; D remains ambiguous. The CDR3 is 13 residues long. Germline loops: CDR1 SGHAT, CDR2 FQNNGV. V lost 6 bases and J 4 bases, leaving 12 bases between the germline ends.

As for this clone: Other DNA sequences in this specimen translate into the identical CDR3. The chain uses TRBV9 and TRBJ1-2; 9 nucleotides align to TRBD1. The CDR3 is made up of 14 amino acids. J lost 2 bases, V lost 2 bases, and 1 base had no gene match. Germline CDR1 and CDR2: SGDLS and YYNGEE. The CDR3 region is CASSVGTGNYGYTF. CDR3 sequence (DNA): TGTGCCAGCAGCGTTGGGACAGGGAACTATGGCTACACCTTC.

The chain uses TRBV6-1 and TRBJ2-2; D ambiguous. The germline V and J ends were trimmed by 11 bases and 7 bases, with 17 bases remaining between them. CDR3 length: 13 amino acids. Germline values: CDR1 MNHNS, CDR2 SASEGT. For the CDR3, the DNA is TGTGCCCTTAGCCGACCCGTCGGCGGGGAGCTGTTTTTT. It is translated as CALSRPVGGELFF.

The V gene is TRBV14, the J gene TRBJ2-3, with 8 bases aligning to TRBD2. Trimming at V came to 4 bases and at J to 4 bases, leaving 4 bases not matched to a gene. The V gene's germline CDR1 is SGHDN and CDR2 FVKESK. This CDR3 has 14 amino acids. The CDR3 loop is CASSRAGVADTQYF. For the CDR3, the DNA is TGTGCCAGCAGCCGAGCGGGGGTCGCAGATACGCAGTATTTT.

This chain links TRBV2 with TRBJ1-1; a possible D gene is TRBD1 (6 bases). Germline V lookup: CDR1 SNHLY, CDR2 FYNNEI. This CDR3 comprises 21 residues. With 2 bases removed from V and 2 bases from J, the gap between germline ends came to 30 bases. The CDR3 loop reads CASSEIVERKTGPNLNTEAFF. The CDR3 DNA is TGTGCCAGCAGTGAAATTGTAGAGCGAAAAACAGGGCCCAACCTAAACACTGAAGCTTTCTTT. Together with reference TRBV2 and TRBJ1-1, the CDR3 gives the full variable domain: EPEVTQTPSHQVTQMGQEVILRCVPISNHLYFYWYRQILGQKVEFLVSFYNNEISEKSEIFDDQFSVERPDGSNFTLKIRSTKLEDSAMYFCASSEIVERKTGPNLNTEAFFGQGTRLTVV.

The chain links TRBV18 to TRBJ1-4, with a possible D match to TRBD1 (6 bases). The length of the CDR3 is 13 residues. The V end lost 3 bases, the J end lost 7 bases, and 9 bases lay between the germline ends. Germline CDR1 is KGHSH and CDR2 is LQKENI. The CDR3 spells CASSPTGSEKLFF. CDR3 nucleotides: TGTGCCAGCTCACCGACAGGAAGTGAAAAACTGTTTTTT.

The chain couples TRBV15 to TRBJ2-7, with TRBD1 matching 9 bases. From germline, CDR1 is LNHNV and CDR2 YYDKDF (reference sequence). V was clipped by 1 base and J by 2 bases; unmatched bases: 0. The CDR3 runs to 14 residues. In nucleotides, the CDR3 is TGTGCCACCAGCAGAGGACAGGGGGCCTACGAGCAGTACTTC. Residues: CATSRGQGAYEQYF.

In regard to this clone: The junction and the germline gene differ at one end; a read error may be behind it. Distinct nucleotide sequences in the sample also encode this CDR3. The J gene is TRBJ2-3, the V gene TRBV19; 8 positions match TRBD1. Germline-derived CDR1 and CDR2 are LNHDA and SQIVND (reference sequence). This CDR3 region has 18 residues. CDR3 DNA sequence: TGCGCCAGTAGTATAGATCTACAGGGGGGATCTAGCACAGATACGCAGTATTTT. This translates into CASSIDLQGGSSTDTQYF.

V usage is TRBV14 and J usage is TRBJ2-7; 12 positions match TRBD2. J was trimmed by 6 bases and V by 4 bases; bases with no gene match: 10. The CDR3 extends over 16 amino acids. CDR1 SGHDN and CDR2 FVKESK come from the germline V gene. The CDR3 bases are TGTGCCAGCAGCCCCGGGACTAGCGGGCCCTTCCTCGAGCAGTACTTC. This codes for CASSPGTSGPFLEQYF.